Listed here are 5 T cell receptor beta chains from one sample, sequenced in a study of OX40 agonist ivuxolimab in advanced cancers. Clones were sequenced by immunoSEQ multiplex PCR, and TCRdb holds only the in-frame ones, with some missing. The data contain 77,000 or so clones, around 93% of them singletons. Sequencing was performed on CD4+ or CD8+ T cells sorted from blood, taken in a trial of the OX40 agonist ivuxolimab. The receptors originated from an adult with an advanced solid tumor such as melanoma, head and neck, liver or kidney cancer.

The chain uses TRBV5-6 and TRBJ2-5; D unclear. The V and J ends lost 4 bases and 5 bases respectively, with 12 bases between them. The germline V gene encodes CDR1 SGHDT and CDR2 YYEEEE. CDR3 length: 13 residues. The CDR3 coding sequence is TGTGCCAGCAGCCTAGACGAGAGGGAGACCCAGTACTTC. Protein product: CASSLDERETQYF.

This clone was seen a single time. The chain is built from TRBV4-3 and TRBJ1-2, with 8 bases that match TRBD1. Trimming at V came to 0 bases and at J to 7 bases, leaving 10 bases not matched to a gene. From germline, CDR1 is LGHNA and CDR2 YSLEER. The CDR3 is made up of 16 amino acids. The CDR3 bases are TGCGCCAGCAGCCAAGATTTAGGACAGGGCTACAGTGGCTACACCTTC. Its protein is CASSQDLGQGYSGYTF.

This chain links TRBV4-3 with TRBJ1-1, with a weak D call TRBD1 (5 bases). V gave up 2 bases and J gave up 2 bases, with 12 bases separating them. The CDR3 runs to 15 residues. Germline loops: CDR1 LGHNA, CDR2 YSLEER. In nucleotides, the CDR3 is TGCGCCAGCAGCCAACCCGGGACGTCAAACACTGAAGCTTTCTTT. As protein: CASSQPGTSNTEAFF.

This sequence joins TRBV11-2 and TRBJ2-7; D remains ambiguous. This CDR3 spans 12 amino acids. CDR1 and CDR2 from the germline V gene are SGHAT and FQNNGV. V gave up 10 bases and J gave up 3 bases, with 13 bases separating them. CDR3 residues: CATSSPLYEQYF. Written as DNA, the CDR3 is TGTGCCACCTCTTCACCCCTCTACGAGCAGTACTTC. Full variable domain (outside the CDR3, taken from reference TRBV11-2 and TRBJ2-7): EAGVAQSPRYKIIEKRQSVAFWCNPISGHATLYWYQQILGQGPKLLIQFQNNGVVDDSQLPKDRFSAERLKGVDSTLKIQPAKLEDSAVYLCATSSPLYEQYFGPGTRLTVT.

The CDR3 DNA follows: TGTGCCAGCAGCCCACAATTACCGGGACTAGCGGAGTACGAGCAGTACTTC. This gives the protein CASSPQLPGLAEYEQYF. The chain employs TRBV7-8 and TRBJ2-7; the match to TRBD2 covers 11 bases. In germline, CDR1 is SGHVS, CDR2 FQNEAQ. The CDR3 loop spans 17 amino acids. V was clipped by 5 bases and J by 4 bases; unmatched bases: 13. The variable domain in full, completed from reference TRBV7-8 and TRBJ2-7, reads GAGVSQSPRYKVAKRGQDVALRCDPISGHVSLFWYQQALGQGPEFLTYFQNEAQLDKSGLPSDRFFAERPEGSVSTLKIQRTQQEDSAVYLCASSPQLPGLAEYEQYFGPGTRLTVT.